This T cell receptor (beta chain) was sequenced in a study of beta chain features in type 1 diabetes. At the level of the study: Cells sorted and examined across all samples totaled more than 90,000,000.

Every isolated RNA sample was fully reverse transcribed, so sequencing captured expressed TCRB transcripts. Roughly 3.6 million reads on average were seen across naive, central memory and regulatory T cell samples. The repertoire was sequenced with immunoSEQ multiplex PCR; TCRdb's copy has only in-frame clones and lacks some. This table has 95,000 to 150,000 clones, around a sixth appearing once. The V segment lost 2 bases and the J segment 6 bases; nucleotides outside the gene matches: 4. The CDR3 contains 15 residues. Germline CDR1 is SNHLY and CDR2 is FYNNEI. The study's findings and limits: More deletions and fewer insertions at VDJ junctions were found in patients with type 1 diabetes. Type 1 diabetes patients had moderately but significantly shorter TCRB CDR3s in all four CD4+ subsets. Patients' naive, central memory and regulatory TCRB repertoires appeared more alike than those of healthy donors.

In the case of this clone: Its specificity is unknown.

The source of this sequence is a man aged 18 to 30 with type 1 diabetes. The material sequenced was central memory CD4+ T cells from blood. The chain employs TRBV2 and TRBJ2-3, with 11 bases fitting TRBD2. The CDR3 loop is CASSELAGGGDTQYF. As DNA, the CDR3 is TGTGCCAGCAGTGAACTAGCGGGGGGAGGGGATACGCAGTATTTT.